The clone carrying this T cell receptor (beta chain) was counted only a few times. A much larger clonotype is one base distant, so this may be a read error. Combining a sample-barcoded 5' primer with a J-beta primer mix, a second PCR ran for roughly 6 to 12 cycles. TCRdb itself ran the 5' RACE reads through MiXCR, one entry per CDR3 protein. This table has fewer than 2,000,000 distinct CDR3 sequences, about 31% appearing once. Every donor provided around 9.5 milliliters of peripheral blood. Per-sample PBMC isolation yielded at least 6 million cells. This record comes from a study of blood T cells in healthy people across ages. Study background: Roughly one uniquely barcoded beta molecule per two T cells was captured.

The sample taken for sequencing was blood. The clonotype originates from a woman in her thirties in good health.

This chain's CDR3 is CASTLGDRGRGEQYF. The DNA of the CDR3 is TGCGCCAGCACCCTCGGGGACAGGGGCCGCGGGGAGCAGTACTTC. The chain links TRBV5-1 to TRBJ2-5, with TRBD1 matching 10 bases. In germline, CDR1 is SGHRS, CDR2 YFSETQ. The CDR3 loop spans 15 amino acids. V trimming: 6 bases; J trimming: 11 bases; junction bases outside the gene matches: 16.